These 27 T cell receptor beta chains were sequenced from one sample in a study of T cell repertoires in cytomegalovirus infection. TCRdb reprocessed the reads with MiXCR, giving one entry per CDR3 protein. Among about 20,000 distinct CDR3 sequences listed, 35% to 45% were seen once. These receptors have no known antigen. The sequenced sample was CD8+ T cells from cultured PBMCs, obtained from culture after CMV antigen stimulation. Every receptor here comes from a human donor in good health (CMV status not recorded). Some clones in this sample may be carry-over from other donors' samples.

The genes are TRBV11-2 and TRBJ2-3; D uncertain. This CDR3 comprises 12 residues. V lost 6 bases to trimming and J lost 3 bases, with 7 bases between them. Germline V lookup: CDR1 SGHAT, CDR2 FQNNGV. Written as DNA, the CDR3 is TGTGCCAGCAGACCCGCGACAGATACGCAGTATTTT. It is translated as CASRPATDTQYF.

The sample holds a few counts of this clonotype. V gene TRBV27 combines with J gene TRBJ1-2, with TRBD1 matching 7 bases. CDR1 is MNHEY and CDR2 is SMNVEV in the germline V gene (reference sequence). Trimming took 5 bases from V and 2 from J; bases not matched to a gene: 11. The CDR3 covers 16 residues. CDR3 in amino acids: CASSSLQGISNYGYTF. The CDR3 nucleotides are TGTGCCAGCAGTAGCCTACAGGGGATATCGAACTATGGCTACACCTTC.

The chain employs TRBV4-1 and TRBJ2-7; 10 positions agree with TRBD2. This CDR3 comprises 16 residues. The germline V gene encodes CDR1 MGHRA and CDR2 YSYEKL. The J segment lost 2 bases and the V segment lost 4 bases, leaving 8 bases of the junction unmatched. The CDR3 sequence is CASSPLGTSEPYEQYF. The DNA of the CDR3 is TGCGCCAGCAGCCCCCTGGGGACTAGCGAACCCTACGAGCAGTACTTC.

The table lists this clonotype with many counts. The rearrangement links TRBV19 to TRBJ2-1; TRBD1 aligns across 7 bases. The junction had 9 bases not matched to a gene; V was cut back by 5 bases and J by 5 bases. This CDR3 contains 15 residues. Germline V CDR1 and CDR2: LNHDA, SQIVND (reference sequence). DNA for the CDR3: TGTGCCAGTAGTCACCGGGACAGACAGGACAATGAGCAGTTCTTC. Its protein is CASSHRDRQDNEQFF.

This rearrangement joins TRBV5-4 to TRBJ2-7; 7 nucleotides align to TRBD1. CDR3 length equals 14 residues. CDR1 SGHNT and CDR2 YYREEE come from the germline V gene (reference sequence). J lost 1 base, V lost 4 bases, and 5 bases had no gene match. CDR3 in DNA: TGTGCCAGCAGCCTTGGGACAGCTTCCTACGAGCAGTACTTC. Its translation is CASSLGTASYEQYF.

The V gene is TRBV4-2, the J gene TRBJ2-1; perhaps TRBD2 as D (6 bases). The CDR3 sequence is 16 residues long. Trimming removed 4 bases at V and 8 bases at J, with 21 bases between. Germline CDR1 is LGHNA and CDR2 is YNFKEQ. In DNA, the CDR3 is TGTGCCAGCAGCCTGGGCCCGGGACTCACAGAGGATGAGCAGTTCTTC. It codes for CASSLGPGLTEDEQFF.

The chain recombines TRBV20-1 with TRBJ1-5; no definite D call. The CDR3 length is 15 residues. Trimming shortened V by 1 base and J by 2 bases, and 12 bases separated the two germline ends. Germline V gene sequence: CDR1 DFQATT, CDR2 SNEGSKA (reference sequence). CDR3 sequence (DNA): TGCAGTGCTAGAGTTGGCCCGACGGGCAATCAGCCCCAGCATTTT. It translates to CSARVGPTGNQPQHF.

The chain carries TRBV6-6 and TRBJ1-1, with D unresolved. CDR1 is MNHNY, CDR2 SVGAGI, per germline (reference sequence). The V end was cut by 2 bases, the J end by 1 base, with 5 bases between. The CDR3 consists of 13 residues. The CDR3 reads CASSYLANTEAFF. The CDR3 region has the DNA TGTGCCAGCAGTTACCTTGCGAACACTGAAGCTTTCTTT.

The V call is TRBV15, the J call TRBJ2-3, with D perhaps given as TRBD1 or TRBD2 (6 bases each). Trimming stripped 0 bases from V and 8 bases from J, with 12 bases between. Germline V lookup: CDR1 LNHNV, CDR2 YYDKDF (reference sequence). The CDR3 consists of 14 residues. The CDR3 here is CATSRDRGAGTQYF. For the CDR3, the DNA is TGTGCCACCAGCAGAGATAGGGGGGCGGGTACGCAGTATTTT.

The chain couples TRBV11-2 to TRBJ1-2; no firm D call. V lost 4 bases, J lost 2 bases, and 5 bases lay in between. Germline CDR1 reads SGHAT; CDR2 reads FQNNGV. The CDR3 runs to 12 residues. In DNA form, the CDR3 reads TGTGCCAGCAGCTCCGGCAACTATGGCTACACCTTC. Translating gives CASSSGNYGYTF.

The CDR3 DNA follows: TGTGCCAGCAGTTTAGGTTCGGGGTTCCGGGTGGGGCTGTTTTTT. Translating gives CASSLGSGFRVGLFF. The gene calls are TRBV28 and TRBJ1-4; no firm D call. This CDR3 spans 15 amino acids. Trimming pared 2 bases from V and 14 bases from J, leaving 21 bases between. CDR1 and CDR2 from the germline V gene are MDHEN and SYDVKM.

This clonotype showed up just a few times. The chain carries TRBV13 and TRBJ2-5; D may be TRBD2 (5 bases). The CDR3 totals 14 residues. The V end was cut by 5 bases, the J end by 2 bases, with 12 bases between. The germline CDR1 and CDR2 sequences are PRHDT and FYEKMQ (reference sequence). The CDR3 reads CASSLDSAQETQYF. The CDR3, as DNA: TGTGCCAGCAGCCTGGACTCGGCGCAAGAGACCCAGTACTTC.

This clonotype was recorded once. The CDR3 spells CASSPGTSGRTTEQFF. DNA of the CDR3: TGTGCCAGCAGTCCCGGGACTAGCGGGAGGACGACTGAGCAGTTCTTC. This chain connects TRBV28 to TRBJ2-1; 15 bases agree with TRBD2. Germline CDR1 reads MDHEN; CDR2 reads SYDVKM. This CDR3 is 16 amino acids long. Losses at the gene ends were 5 bases for V and 9 bases for J; bases not matched to a gene: 8.

V usage is TRBV10-2 and J usage is TRBJ1-1; D is uncertain. Between the trimmed V and J ends, which lost 6 bases and 2 bases, there was a span of 7 bases. The CDR3 has 12 amino acids. Germline CDR1 WSHSY, CDR2 SAAADI. CDR3 in amino acids: CASRASNTEAFF. The DNA of the CDR3 is TGCGCCAGCAGAGCGTCTAACACTGAAGCTTTCTTT.

This clonotype was observed at least ten times. The chain joins TRBV7-2 to TRBJ2-5; 12 nucleotides align to TRBD2. V lost 4 bases, J lost 5 bases, and 5 bases stayed unmatched. The CDR3 is made up of 15 amino acids. The germline V gene encodes CDR1 SGHTA and CDR2 FQGNSA. In DNA, the CDR3 is TGTGCCAGCAGCTCGACTAGCGGGAGCTTGGAGACCCAGTACTTC. It encodes CASSSTSGSLETQYF.

The chain employs TRBV20-1 and TRBJ2-2; TRBD2 aligns across 10 bases. This CDR3 has 21 amino acids. The trim removed 0 bases at V and 6 bases at J, leaving 22 bases unmatched. Germline V CDR1 and CDR2: DFQATT, SNEGSKA (reference sequence). The CDR3 reads CSARDRGGLADPQTAAGELFF. CDR3 DNA: TGCAGTGCTAGAGATCGGGGTGGACTAGCGGATCCACAAACTGCGGCCGGGGAGCTGTTTTTT.

This rearrangement joins TRBV12-5 to TRBJ2-7; a possible D gene is TRBD2 (6 bases). This CDR3 contains 14 residues. Germline CDR1 and CDR2: LGHNT and FRNRAP. V lost 5 bases and J 2 bases, leaving 13 bases between the germline ends. CDR3 nucleotide sequence: TGTGCTAGTGGTGGGGGGTGCAGCACCTACGAGCAGTACTTC. It is translated as CASGGGCSTYEQYF.

The genes are TRBV20-1 and TRBJ2-7; no clear D gene. V was trimmed by 0 bases and J by 4 bases, leaving 13 bases between them. CDR3 length equals 14 residues. Germline CDR1 is DFQATT and CDR2 is SNEGSKA (reference sequence). Here the CDR3 reads CSARDLNSGYEQYF. The CDR3, as DNA: TGCAGTGCTAGAGATCTCAACTCAGGATACGAGCAGTACTTC.

V is TRBV7-4 and J is TRBJ2-2; unclear D gene. The CDR3 is 15 residues long. The germline V and J ends were trimmed by 3 bases and 0 bases, with 8 bases remaining between them. The V gene's germline CDR1 is SGHVT and CDR2 SQSDAQ. The CDR3 DNA reads as TGTGCCAGCAGCTTTACGGCAGCGAACACCGGGGAGCTGTTTTTT. The encoded protein is CASSFTAANTGELFF.

The chain couples TRBV9 to TRBJ2-3; TRBD1 matches 9 bases. This CDR3 region has 17 residues. With 3 bases clipped from V and 1 base from J, the junction kept 9 bases outside the gene matches. The germline CDR1 and CDR2 sequences are SGDLS and YYNGEE. This CDR3 is CASSDSYRDRGTDTQYF. Here the CDR3 DNA reads TGTGCCAGCAGCGATTCCTACCGGGACAGGGGCACAGATACGCAGTATTTT.

The V call is TRBV27, the J call TRBJ2-2, with 9 nucleotides matching TRBD1. The junction had 7 bases not matched to a gene; V was cut back by 5 bases and J by 6 bases. The CDR3 consists of 15 residues. Germline V gives CDR1 MNHEY, CDR2 SMNVEV (reference sequence). The chain's CDR3 is CASSPRDRVPGELFF. The DNA for the CDR3 is TGTGCCAGCAGTCCCCGGGACAGGGTTCCCGGGGAGCTGTTTTTT.

The rearrangement joins TRBV27 to TRBJ1-5; 9 nucleotides line up with TRBD1. Looked up from germline, CDR1 is MNHEY and CDR2 is SMNVEV (reference sequence). With V trimmed by 5 bases and J by 6 bases, 5 bases remained unmatched. This CDR3 is 14 amino acids long. CDR3 protein: CASSPGQGGQPQHF. CDR3 DNA: TGTGCCAGCAGTCCGGGACAGGGCGGTCAGCCCCAGCATTTT.

This clonotype was seen a few times. The V and J genes are TRBV4-3 and TRBJ2-6; 7 bases are a match to TRBD1. The CDR3 extends over 19 amino acids. V shed 4 bases, J shed 0 bases, and the junction held 12 bases outside the gene matches. CDR1 and CDR2 from the germline V gene are LGHNA and YSLEER. The CDR3 nucleotides are TGCGCCAGCAGCCTATCGTTCGGACAGGAGATCTCTGGGGCCAACGTCCTGACTTTC. It specifies CASSLSFGQEISGANVLTF.

The chain employs TRBV7-2 and TRBJ2-1, with D possibly being TRBD2 (6 bases). The CDR3 is made up of 17 amino acids. Germline V lookup: CDR1 SGHTA, CDR2 FQGNSA. The V gene lost 5 bases and the J gene lost 6 bases, with 23 bases spanning the gap. The CDR3 nucleotides read TGTGCCAGCAGCCCACTCTTGGGTGGCGGGAACTGCAATGAGCAGTTCTTC. Amino acids: CASSPLLGGGNCNEQFF.

The sample holds a few counts of this clonotype. The V call is TRBV6-2 or TRBV6-3, the J call TRBJ2-7; 8 bases map to TRBD1. The CDR3 contains 21 residues. The V gene end was trimmed by 0 bases and the J gene end by 0 bases; junction bases not matched to a gene: 19. Germline V CDR1 and CDR2: MNHEY, SVGEGT. CDR3 protein: CASSYSKEGQVPILSSYEQYF. Written as DNA, the CDR3 is TGTGCCAGCAGTTACTCGAAGGAGGGACAGGTGCCAATCCTCAGCTCCTACGAGCAGTACTTC.

This clonotype was observed at least ten times. This chain links TRBV5-6 with TRBJ2-1, with unresolved D. This CDR3 is built from 12 residues. V shed 2 bases and J shed 7 bases, with 7 bases lying between them. CDR1 SGHDT and CDR2 YYEEEE come from the germline V gene. The CDR3 nucleotides are TGTGCCAGCAGCTTCAACGAGAATGAGCAGTTCTTC. Translated: CASSFNENEQFF.

The chain links TRBV7-3 to TRBJ2-1; 8 nucleotides match TRBD2. This CDR3 is 15 amino acids long. Germline V gene data show CDR1 as SGHTA and CDR2 as FQGTGA. J lost 8 bases, V lost 3 bases, and 9 bases had no gene match. In DNA form, the CDR3 reads TGTGCCAGCAGCTTGGCCGGGGGGGCCTTAGATGAGCAGTTCTTC. It specifies CASSLAGGALDEQFF. Supplemented by reference TRBV7-3 and TRBJ2-1, the full variable domain reads GAGVSQTPSNKVTEKGKYVELRCDPISGHTALYWYRQSLGQGPEFLIYFQGTGAADDSGLPNDRFFAVRPEGSVSTLKIQRTERGDSAVYLCASSLAGGALDEQFFGPGTRLTVL.